The clone carrying this TCR beta chain showed up just once. The data belong to a study of blood T cell repertoires in COVID-19. Study-level information: The United States, Italy and Spain supplied acute and convalescent COVID-19 samples. T cells, B-cell-depleted T cells, or PBMCs supplied cDNA or gDNA.

Per the authors' pipeline: Nucleated cell number was recorded as an estimate derived from reference gene primer amplification. Profiled with immunoSEQ multiplex PCR; TCRdb holds only in-frame clones, not every one. The D gene and trimming were derived from the DNA, and the V and J assignments and clone size from that table. This table holds about 70,000 clones, approximately 87% found once. Trimming stripped 6 bases from V and 1 base from J, with 15 bases between. This CDR3 contains 16 residues. Germline loops: CDR1 ENHRY, CDR2 SYGVKD. This chain connects TRBV10-3 to TRBJ2-2, with D tentatively TRBD2 (7 bases). The receptor's source is a man between 45 and 60 years old with active COVID-19. Sequencing input: peripheral blood. For the CDR3, the DNA is TGTGCCATCAGGAGTGGGGGGGGCATGAACACCGGGGAGCTGTTTTTT. It specifies CAIRSGGGMNTGELFF.